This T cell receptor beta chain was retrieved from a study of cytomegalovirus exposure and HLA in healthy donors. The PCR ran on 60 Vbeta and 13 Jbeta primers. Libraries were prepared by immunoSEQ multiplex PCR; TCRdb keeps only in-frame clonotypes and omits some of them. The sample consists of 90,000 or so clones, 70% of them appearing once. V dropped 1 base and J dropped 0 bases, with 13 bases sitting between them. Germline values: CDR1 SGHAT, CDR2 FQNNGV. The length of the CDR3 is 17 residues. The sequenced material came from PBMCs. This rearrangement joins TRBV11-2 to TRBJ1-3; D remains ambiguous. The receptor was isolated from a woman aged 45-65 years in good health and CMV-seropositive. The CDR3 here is CASSLVVQASSGNTIYF. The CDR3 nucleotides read TGTGCCAGCAGCTTAGTGGTGCAGGCCAGCTCTGGAAACACCATATATTTT. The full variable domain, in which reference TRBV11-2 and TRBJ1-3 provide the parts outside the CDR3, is EAGVAQSPRYKIIEKRQSVAFWCNPISGHATLYWYQQILGQGPKLLIQFQNNGVVDDSQLPKDRFSAERLKGVDSTLKIQPAKLEDSAVYLCASSLVVQASSGNTIYFGEGSWLTVV.